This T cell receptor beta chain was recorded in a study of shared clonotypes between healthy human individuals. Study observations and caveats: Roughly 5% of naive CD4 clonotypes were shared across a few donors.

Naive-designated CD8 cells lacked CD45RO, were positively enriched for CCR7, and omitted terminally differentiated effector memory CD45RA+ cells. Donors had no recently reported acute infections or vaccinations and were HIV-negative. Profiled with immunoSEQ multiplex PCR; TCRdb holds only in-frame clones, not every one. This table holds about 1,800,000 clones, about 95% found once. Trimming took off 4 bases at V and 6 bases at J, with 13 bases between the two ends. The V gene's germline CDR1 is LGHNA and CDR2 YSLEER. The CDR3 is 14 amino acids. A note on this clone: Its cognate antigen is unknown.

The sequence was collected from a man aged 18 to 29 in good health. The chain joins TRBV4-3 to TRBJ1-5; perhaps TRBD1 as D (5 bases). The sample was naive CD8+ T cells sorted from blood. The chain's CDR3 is CASSRGQGFQPQHF. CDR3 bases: TGCGCCAGCAGCCGTGGGCAGGGCTTTCAGCCCCAGCATTTT.